The 15 T cell receptor beta chains reported below all come from one sample, sequenced in a study of radiotherapy plus CTLA-4 blockade in lung cancer. Sequencing used immunoSEQ multiplex PCR; TCRdb keeps in-frame clones, though not all of them. The sample includes about 45,000 clones, about 72% of them seen just once. Source: peripheral blood, taken from a patient treated with radiotherapy plus ipilimumab. These receptors were collected from a human donor with non-small cell lung cancer who had stable disease on radiotherapy plus ipilimumab.

The genes are TRBV27 and TRBJ1-5; 9 nucleotides align to TRBD1. Germline loops: CDR1 MNHEY, CDR2 SMNVEV (reference sequence). This CDR3 spans 18 amino acids. V lost 5 bases, J lost 2 bases, and 13 bases stayed unmatched. The CDR3 protein is CASSPYPPGQGRNQPQHF. In DNA form, the CDR3 reads TGTGCCAGCAGTCCCTACCCTCCGGGACAGGGACGCAATCAGCCCCAGCATTTT.

The rearrangement links TRBV6-1 to TRBJ2-3; 10 bases match TRBD2. Germline assignment: CDR1 MNHNS and CDR2 SASEGT. After removal of 1 base from V and 2 bases from J, the junction contained 9 bases not matched to a gene. This CDR3 region has 18 residues. The CDR3 spells CASSEGWGSGGATDTQYF. The CDR3 coding sequence is TGTGCCAGCAGTGAAGGTTGGGGAAGCGGGGGGGCCACAGATACGCAGTATTTT.

The J gene is TRBJ1-4, the V gene TRBV6-1, with D uncertain. Between the trimmed V and J ends, which lost 5 bases and 5 bases, there was a span of 9 bases. The CDR3 is made up of 13 amino acids. Germline V gene data show CDR1 as MNHNS and CDR2 as SASEGT. This CDR3 reads CASSLVFNEKLFF. CDR3 coding DNA: TGTGCCAGCAGTCTGGTCTTCAATGAAAAACTGTTTTTT.

The chain has TRBV28 and TRBJ1-2, with D perhaps TRBD1 (5 bases). This CDR3 comprises 15 residues. V gave up 8 bases and J gave up 1 base, with 17 bases separating them. Germline CDR1 and CDR2: MDHEN and SYDVKM. CDR3 loop: CASGWGQANNYGYTF. CDR3 nucleotides: TGTGCCAGCGGATGGGGCCAGGCTAATAACTATGGCTACACCTTC.

The chain has TRBV10-2 and TRBJ1-4; D is uncertain. The germline V and J ends were trimmed by 6 bases and 2 bases, with 7 bases remaining between them. The CDR3 runs to 13 residues. Germline V lookup: CDR1 WSHSY, CDR2 SAAADI. The CDR3 loop reads CASRIGTNEKLFF. CDR3 nucleotide sequence: TGCGCCAGCAGGATAGGTACTAATGAAAAACTGTTTTTT.

The chain joins TRBV27 to TRBJ1-2, with D tentatively TRBD1 (5 bases). The CDR3 loop spans 14 amino acids. CDR1 and CDR2 from the germline V gene are MNHEY and SMNVEV (reference sequence). With 6 bases removed from V and 4 bases from J, the gap between germline ends came to 15 bases. This CDR3 is CASSPKTAFYGYTF. The CDR3 DNA follows: TGTGCCAGCAGCCCAAAGACAGCTTTCTATGGCTACACCTTC.

V usage is TRBV19 and J usage is TRBJ1-6; TRBD1 matches 9 bases. This CDR3 is built from 14 residues. Trimming took 9 bases from V and 10 from J; bases not matched to a gene: 10. Germline lookup yields CDR1 LNHDA and CDR2 SQIVND (reference sequence). DNA for the CDR3: TGTGCCAGCACCACAGGGGGCTCACCCTCACCCCTCCACTTT. The encoded protein is CASTTGGSPSPLHF.

The sample holds one count of this clone. The chain links TRBV6-5 to TRBJ1-1; D remains ambiguous. CDR3 size: 14 residues. Per the germline V gene, CDR1 is MNHEY and CDR2 is SVGAGI. V shed 0 bases and J shed 1 base, with 6 bases lying between them. The DNA for the CDR3 is TGTGCCAGCAGTTACTCAGGCAGGAACACTGAAGCTTTCTTT. Its translation: CASSYSGRNTEAFF.

This clone was counted only a few times. This rearrangement joins TRBV11-2 to TRBJ2-2, with 7 bases identical to TRBD1. The CDR3 contains 15 residues. Germline V lookup: CDR1 SGHAT, CDR2 FQNNGV. With 6 bases clipped from V and 4 bases from J, the junction kept 8 bases outside the gene matches. This CDR3 is CASRRNRGRTGELFF. The DNA of the CDR3 is TGTGCCAGCAGGAGAAACAGGGGTCGCACCGGGGAGCTGTTTTTT.

This sequence joins TRBV6-5 and TRBJ1-6; the D gene is possibly TRBD1 (6 bases). Germline V CDR1 and CDR2: MNHEY, SVGAGI. V lost 5 bases, J lost 8 bases, and 13 bases lay in between. The CDR3 covers 14 residues. Here the CDR3 DNA reads TGTGCCAGCAGTCGGACAGACCTCGATTCACCCCTCCACTTT. The encoded protein is CASSRTDLDSPLHF.

The chain links TRBV19 to TRBJ1-4; D remains ambiguous. The ends were cut back, 5 bases at V and 6 bases at J, with 16 bases in the middle. There are 15 residues in the CDR3. The germline V gene encodes CDR1 LNHDA and CDR2 SQIVND (reference sequence). This CDR3 reads CASSSDLVPHEKLFF. The CDR3 DNA is TGTGCCAGTAGTTCCGACCTCGTTCCGCATGAAAAACTGTTTTTT.

This chain uses TRBV11-2 with TRBJ2-7; possible D gene TRBD2, 5 bases. The germline V and J ends were trimmed by 3 bases and 7 bases, with 19 bases remaining between them. Germline values: CDR1 SGHAT, CDR2 FQNNGV. There are 15 residues in the CDR3. The CDR3 DNA sequence: TGTGCCAGCAGCTTGAGCAACTCCCCAACGGGGGAGCAGTACGTC. Translated: CASSLSNSPTGEQYV.

The chain carries TRBV9 and TRBJ2-7, with TRBD1 as a possible D gene (7 bases). The CDR3 runs to 15 residues. Germline CDR1 SGDLS, CDR2 YYNGEE. Deletions cut 4 bases from V and 4 bases from J, with 18 bases between. The CDR3 reads CASSLRDSPRYEQYF. Written as DNA, the CDR3 is TGTGCCAGCAGCCTGCGGGACAGTCCCCGTTACGAGCAGTACTTC.

The chain links TRBV5-1 to TRBJ1-1; D not resolved. Trimming removed 2 bases from V and 2 bases from J, with 7 bases in between. The germline CDR1 and CDR2 sequences are SGHRS and YFSETQ. This CDR3 region has 13 residues. The CDR3 sequence: CASSFDTNTEAFF. The CDR3 DNA follows: TGCGCCAGCAGCTTTGACACTAACACTGAAGCTTTCTTT.

The rearrangement links TRBV30 to TRBJ1-4; 7 bases fit TRBD1. The germline gives CDR1 GTSNPN, CDR2 SVGIG (reference sequence). This CDR3 comprises 14 residues. The ends lost 0 bases at V and 8 bases at J; junction bases unmatched: 6. The CDR3 nucleotides are TGTGCCTGGAGTGTCGGGACAGTGGGGGAAAAACTGTTTTTT. It codes for CAWSVGTVGEKLFF.